This record covers a single T cell receptor (beta chain). Its specificity is not known. This sample is part of a study of cytomegalovirus exposure and HLA in healthy donors. Study outcomes and limitations: Previous analysis showed most TCR beta V segments were productive about 90% or about 30% of the time. It was in a later analysis that TCR association rates were seen to vary by HLA locus, highest for DRB1 and lowest for HLA-C.

The PCR contained 60 Vbeta and 13 Jbeta primers. Per the study methods: Unique TCR beta chains totaled some 80 million in a later count, with approximately 10 million of them shared. Assay used: immunoSEQ multiplex PCR; TCRdb lists only in-frame clones, some missing. Clonal size and the V and J genes are those of that table, whereas D and trimming came from the DNA. This repertoire includes around 150,000 clones. Germline CDR1 is MGHRA and CDR2 is YSYEKL. V gave up 4 bases and J gave up 6 bases; unmatched junction bases: 10. The CDR3 length is 15 residues. The chain uses TRBV4-1 and TRBJ1-1; 8 nucleotides line up with TRBD1. Sequenced material: PBMCs. This TCR derives from an older woman in good health and CMV-seronegative. The DNA for the CDR3 is TGCGCCAGCAGCCTCAACCTTGACAGGGGCTCTGAAGCTTTCTTT. It specifies CASSLNLDRGSEAFF.